This TCR beta chain was captured by sequencing in a study of control samples from healthy donors and cancer patients. There are a few counts of this clone. Some clones are missing from TCRdb's copy, which holds only in-frame ones; the method was immunoSEQ multiplex PCR. The data show about 120,000 clones, approximately 90% seen once. The CDR3 spans 15 residues. V lost 0 bases to trimming and J lost 6 bases; unmatched junction nucleotides: 4. The germline CDR1 and CDR2 sequences are MRHNA and SNTAGT. The sample consisted of blood. The V call is TRBV6-4, the J call TRBJ2-1; 8 positions agree with TRBD2. The receptor's source is a man aged 25 to 40 in good health. CDR3 loop: CASSDSGGAGNEQFF. CDR3 DNA: TGTGCCAGCAGTGACTCCGGGGGGGCCGGCAATGAGCAGTTCTTC.